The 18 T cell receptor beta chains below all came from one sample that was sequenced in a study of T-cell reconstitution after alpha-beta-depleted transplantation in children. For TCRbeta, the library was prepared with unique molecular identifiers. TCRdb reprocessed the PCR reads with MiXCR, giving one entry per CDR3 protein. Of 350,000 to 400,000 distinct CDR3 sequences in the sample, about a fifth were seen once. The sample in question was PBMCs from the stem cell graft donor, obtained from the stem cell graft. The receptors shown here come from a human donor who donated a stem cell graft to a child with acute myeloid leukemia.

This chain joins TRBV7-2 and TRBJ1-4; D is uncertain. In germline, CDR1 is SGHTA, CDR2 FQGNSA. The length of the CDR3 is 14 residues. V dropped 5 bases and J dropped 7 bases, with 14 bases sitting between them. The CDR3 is CASSPGGGREKLFF. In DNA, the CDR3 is TGTGCCAGCAGCCCCGGTGGAGGTCGTGAAAAACTGTTTTTT.

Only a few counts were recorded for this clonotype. CDR3 sequence: CASSLTSAANEQFF. The CDR3 DNA follows: TGTGCCAGCAGCTTAACTAGCGCCGCCAATGAGCAGTTCTTC. The V call is TRBV7-2, the J call TRBJ2-1; 7 bases match TRBD2. Germline V CDR1 and CDR2: SGHTA, FQGNSA. Trimming took 2 bases from V and 6 from J; bases not matched to a gene: 4. The CDR3 has 14 amino acids.

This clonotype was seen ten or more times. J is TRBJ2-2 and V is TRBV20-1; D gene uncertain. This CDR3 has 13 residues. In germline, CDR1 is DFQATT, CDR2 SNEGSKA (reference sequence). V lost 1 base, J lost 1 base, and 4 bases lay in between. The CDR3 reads CSARGQNTGELFF. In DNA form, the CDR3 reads TGCAGTGCTAGAGGGCAGAACACCGGGGAGCTGTTTTTT.

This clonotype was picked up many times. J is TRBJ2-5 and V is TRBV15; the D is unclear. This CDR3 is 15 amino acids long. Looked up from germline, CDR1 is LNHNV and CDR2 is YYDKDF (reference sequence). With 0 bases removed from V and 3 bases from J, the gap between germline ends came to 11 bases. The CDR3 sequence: CATSRDLSTEETQYF. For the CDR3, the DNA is TGTGCCACCAGCAGAGATCTTTCGACCGAAGAGACCCAGTACTTC. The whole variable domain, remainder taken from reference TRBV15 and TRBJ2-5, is DAMVIQNPRYQVTQFGKPVTLSCSQTLNHNVMYWYQQKSSQAPKLLFHYYDKDFNNEADTPDNFQSRRPNTSFCFLDIRSPGLGDTAMYLCATSRDLSTEETQYFGPGTRLLVL.

The CDR3 sequence: CATSRSSYEQYF. CDR3 coding DNA: TGTGCCACCAGCAGGAGCTCCTACGAGCAGTACTTC. J is TRBJ2-7 and V is TRBV15; D uncertain. The V end was cut by 3 bases, the J end by 0 bases, with 3 bases between. CDR1 is LNHNV and CDR2 is YYDKDF in the germline V gene (reference sequence). The CDR3 extends over 12 amino acids.

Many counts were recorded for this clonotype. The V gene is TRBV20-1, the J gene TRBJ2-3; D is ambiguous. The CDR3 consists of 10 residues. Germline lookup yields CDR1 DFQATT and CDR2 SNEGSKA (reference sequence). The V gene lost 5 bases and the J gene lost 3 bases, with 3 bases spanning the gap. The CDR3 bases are TGCAGTGCTCCGACAGATACGCAGTATTTT. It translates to CSAPTDTQYF.

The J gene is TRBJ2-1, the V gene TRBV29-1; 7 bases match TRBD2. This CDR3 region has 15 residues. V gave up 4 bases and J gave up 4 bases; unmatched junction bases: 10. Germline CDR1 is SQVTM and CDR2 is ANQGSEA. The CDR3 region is CSVVGDLAVYNEQFF. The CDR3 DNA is TGCAGCGTTGTAGGGGACCTAGCGGTTTACAATGAGCAGTTCTTC.

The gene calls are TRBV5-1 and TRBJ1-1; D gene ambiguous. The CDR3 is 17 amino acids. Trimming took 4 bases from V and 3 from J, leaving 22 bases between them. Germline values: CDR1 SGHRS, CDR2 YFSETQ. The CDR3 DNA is TGCGCCAGCAGCGCCCCAGTAGACGGAGGCTGGGACACTGAAGCTTTCTTT. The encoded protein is CASSAPVDGGWDTEAFF.

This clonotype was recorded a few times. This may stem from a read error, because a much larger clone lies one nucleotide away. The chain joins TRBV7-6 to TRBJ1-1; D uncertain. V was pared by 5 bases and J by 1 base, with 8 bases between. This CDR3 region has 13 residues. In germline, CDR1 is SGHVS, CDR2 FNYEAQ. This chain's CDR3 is CASSAPGNTEAFF. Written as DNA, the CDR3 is TGTGCCAGCAGCGCCCCAGGGAACACTGAAGCTTTCTTT.

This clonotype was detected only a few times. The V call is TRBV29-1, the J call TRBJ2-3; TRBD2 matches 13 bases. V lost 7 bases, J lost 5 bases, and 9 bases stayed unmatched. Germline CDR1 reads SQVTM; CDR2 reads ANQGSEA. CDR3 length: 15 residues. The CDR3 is CSALGLAGVRDTQYF. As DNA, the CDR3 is TGCAGCGCCCTTGGACTAGCGGGAGTAAGAGATACGCAGTATTTT.

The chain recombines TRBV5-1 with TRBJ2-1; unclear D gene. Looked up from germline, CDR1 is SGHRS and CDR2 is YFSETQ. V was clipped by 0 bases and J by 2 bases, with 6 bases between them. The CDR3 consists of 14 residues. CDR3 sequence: CASSLDAAYNEQFF. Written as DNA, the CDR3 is TGCGCCAGCAGCTTGGACGCGGCCTACAATGAGCAGTTCTTC.

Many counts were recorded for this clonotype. The CDR3 loop reads CASSSLEGGEPQHF. Written as DNA, the CDR3 is TGTGCCAGCAGTTCCCTAGAGGGAGGAGAGCCCCAGCATTTT. V and J are TRBV6-2 or TRBV6-3 and TRBJ1-5, with D unclear. The V end was cut by 4 bases, the J end by 8 bases, with 15 bases between. The CDR3 is 14 residues long. CDR1 and CDR2 from the germline V gene are MNHEY and SVGEGT.

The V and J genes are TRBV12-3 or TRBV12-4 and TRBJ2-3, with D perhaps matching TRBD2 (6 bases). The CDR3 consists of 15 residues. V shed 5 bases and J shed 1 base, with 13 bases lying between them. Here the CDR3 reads CASSPDSGGTDTQYF. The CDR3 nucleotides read TGTGCCAGCAGTCCCGATAGCGGAGGCACAGATACGCAGTATTTT.

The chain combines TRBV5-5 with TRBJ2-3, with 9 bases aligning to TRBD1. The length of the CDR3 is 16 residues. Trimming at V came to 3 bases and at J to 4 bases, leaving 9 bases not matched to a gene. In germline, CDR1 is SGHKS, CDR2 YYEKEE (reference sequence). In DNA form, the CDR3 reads TGTGCCAGCAGCTATCGTTGGGGACAGGGTTCAGATACGCAGTATTTT. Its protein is CASSYRWGQGSDTQYF. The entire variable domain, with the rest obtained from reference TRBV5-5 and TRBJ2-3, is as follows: DAGVTQSPTHLIKTRGQQVTLRCSPISGHKSVSWYQQVLGQGPQFIFQYYEKEERGRGNFPDRFSARQFPNYSSELNVNALLLGDSALYLCASSYRWGQGSDTQYFGPGTRLTVL.

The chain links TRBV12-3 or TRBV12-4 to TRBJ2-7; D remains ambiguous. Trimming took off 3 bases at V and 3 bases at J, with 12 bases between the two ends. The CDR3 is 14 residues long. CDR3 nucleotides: TGTGCCAGCAGTTTCCCACCAGGAAACTACGAGCAGTACTTC. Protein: CASSFPPGNYEQYF.

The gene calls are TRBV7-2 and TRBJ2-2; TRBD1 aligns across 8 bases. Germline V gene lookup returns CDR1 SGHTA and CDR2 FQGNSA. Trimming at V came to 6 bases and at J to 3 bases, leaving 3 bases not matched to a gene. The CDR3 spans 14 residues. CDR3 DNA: TGTGCCAGCAGGGCGACAGGGGACACCGGGGAGCTGTTTTTT. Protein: CASRATGDTGELFF.

CDR3 loop: CATRHENTEAFF. In DNA, the CDR3 is TGTGCCACCAGACATGAGAACACTGAAGCTTTCTTT. The J gene is TRBJ1-1, the V gene TRBV10-3; the D is unclear. The CDR3 runs to 12 residues. Trimming removed 10 bases from V and 1 base from J, with 10 bases in between. Germline V lookup: CDR1 ENHRY, CDR2 SYGVKD.

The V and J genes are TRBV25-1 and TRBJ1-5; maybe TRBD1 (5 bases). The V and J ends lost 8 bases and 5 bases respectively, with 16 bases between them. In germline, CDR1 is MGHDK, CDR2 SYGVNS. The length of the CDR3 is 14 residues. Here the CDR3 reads CASSETEDYQPQHF. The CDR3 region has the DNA TGTGCCAGCTCCGAGACAGAGGATTATCAGCCCCAGCATTTT. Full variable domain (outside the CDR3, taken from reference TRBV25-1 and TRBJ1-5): EADIYQTPRYLVIGTGKKITLECSQTMGHDKMYWYQQDPGMELHLIHYSYGVNSTEKGDLSSESTVSRIRTEHFPLTLESARPSHTSQYLCASSETEDYQPQHFGDGTRLSIL.